One and the same sample provided the 32 T cell receptor beta chains below, sequenced in a study of T cell repertoires in cytomegalovirus infection (dated by TCRdb to between 2018 and 2020). The listed sequencing device is Illumina HiSeq 1500. The raw public reads went through TCRdb reprocessing: fastp at Q25, MiXCR clone calling, in-frame beta chains kept. Rows are unified per CDR3 protein, each entry keeping the most common DNA and genes. The sample yields over 200,000 distinct CDR3 sequences; roughly 13% were counted once. The ten largest clones take up about 10% of the sample. Sequencing was performed on PBMCs. All receptors derive from a human donor in good health (CMV status not recorded). Some clones in this sample may be carry-over from other donors' samples.

This chain links TRBV12-3 or TRBV12-4 with TRBJ2-7, with 8 bases aligning to TRBD2. Trimming removed 5 bases from V and 5 bases from J; junction bases left unmatched: 11. The CDR3 runs to 15 residues. CDR3 nucleotides: TGTGCCAGCAGTCCCAGGGCTAGCGGGCTACACGAGCAGTACTTC. Translation: CASSPRASGLHEQYF.

This clonotype was counted at least ten times. The gene calls are TRBV7-2 and TRBJ2-7, with D unresolved. CDR1 SGHTA and CDR2 FQGNSA come from the germline V gene. The CDR3 is made up of 15 amino acids. V shed 5 bases and J shed 4 bases, with 18 bases lying between them. DNA for the CDR3: TGTGCCAGCAGCCTACTGCCGGGTCTCATGTACGAGCAGTACTTC. It codes for CASSLLPGLMYEQYF.

Only a few counts were recorded for this clonotype. This chain joins TRBV12-3 or TRBV12-4 and TRBJ2-5; D not resolved. V lost 4 bases and J lost 5, with 8 bases in between. This CDR3 is built from 12 residues. The CDR3 spells CASSSEEETQYF. In DNA, the CDR3 is TGTGCCAGCAGTTCAGAAGAGGAGACCCAGTACTTC.

This clonotype has just a few counts. This sequence joins TRBV20-1 and TRBJ1-1; possible D gene TRBD1, 5 bases. Germline V lookup: CDR1 DFQATT, CDR2 SNEGSKA (reference sequence). The CDR3 loop spans 12 amino acids. The CDR3 protein is CGGGMMNTEAFF. The CDR3 DNA follows: TGCGGGGGGGGGATGATGAACACTGAAGCTTTCTTT.

The genes are TRBV7-9 and TRBJ2-3; 7 bases match TRBD1. CDR1 SEHNR and CDR2 FQNEAQ come from the germline V gene (reference sequence). V trimming: 5 bases; J trimming: 7 bases; junction bases outside the gene matches: 15. This CDR3 is built from 16 residues. The CDR3 reads CASSAGTQQGLYTQYF. In nucleotides, the CDR3 is TGTGCCAGCAGCGCAGGGACCCAACAGGGGCTCTATACGCAGTATTTT. Supplemented by reference TRBV7-9 and TRBJ2-3, the full variable domain reads DTGVSQNPRHKITKRGQNVTFRCDPISEHNRLYWYRQTLGQGPEFLTYFQNEAQLEKSRLLSDRFSAERPKGSFSTLEIQRTEQGDSAMYLCASSAGTQQGLYTQYFGPGTRLTVL.

There are a few counts of this clonotype. At one of its ends the junction is not consistent with the germline gene, which may arise from a read error. V gene TRBV20-1 combines with J gene TRBJ2-6; 11 bases fit TRBD2. Germline-derived CDR1 and CDR2 are DFQATT and SNEGSKA (reference sequence). The CDR3 length is 15 residues. The CDR3, as DNA: TGCAGTTGGACTAGCGGGCACTCTGGGGCCAACATCCTGACTTTC. Encoded protein: CSWTSGHSGANILTF.

This clonotype was counted at least ten times. This chain connects TRBV6-1 to TRBJ2-3, with D possibly being TRBD1 or TRBD2 (5 bases each). V was clipped by 6 bases and J by 3 bases, with 13 bases between them. The CDR3 covers 14 residues. Germline V gene lookup returns CDR1 MNHNS and CDR2 SASEGT. The CDR3 protein is CASSGTAETDTQYF. DNA for the CDR3: TGTGCCAGCAGCGGGACGGCTGAAACAGATACGCAGTATTTT.

This clonotype appeared many times. Here the CDR3 DNA reads TGTGCCAGCAGCATGAACAGGGGGCTATACAATGAGCAGTTCTTC. Translating gives CASSMNRGLYNEQFF. This chain links TRBV7-2 with TRBJ2-1; 9 bases are a match to TRBD1. The length of the CDR3 is 15 residues. The ends lost 5 bases at V and 4 bases at J; junction bases unmatched: 6. Germline CDR1 is SGHTA and CDR2 is FQGNSA. The whole variable domain, filled in from reference TRBV7-2 and TRBJ2-1, reads GAGVSQSPSNKVTEKGKDVELRCDPISGHTALYWYRQSLGQGLEFLIYFQGNSAPDKSGLPSDRFSAERTGGSVSTLTIQRTQQEDSAVYLCASSMNRGLYNEQFFGPGTRLTVL.

The chain carries TRBV29-1 and TRBJ1-1; 7 nucleotides line up with TRBD1. This CDR3 comprises 13 residues. Germline loops: CDR1 SQVTM, CDR2 ANQGSEA. V dropped 7 bases and J dropped 4; count of bases not matched to a gene: 9. Here the CDR3 DNA reads TGCAGCGGACGACAGGGTACGAGCACTGAAGCTTTCTTT. Encoded protein: CSGRQGTSTEAFF.

This clonotype was counted ten times or more. The chain couples TRBV4-2 to TRBJ2-1, with 13 nucleotides matching TRBD2. CDR3 length: 15 amino acids. With 4 bases clipped from V and 10 bases from J, the junction kept 7 bases outside the gene matches. Germline values: CDR1 LGHNA, CDR2 YNFKEQ. CDR3 protein: CASSLTGTSGTEQFF. In nucleotides, the CDR3 is TGTGCCAGCAGCCTCACCGGGACTAGCGGGACCGAGCAGTTCTTC.

This clonotype was observed at least ten times. The chain employs TRBV6-2 or TRBV6-3 and TRBJ2-7; maybe TRBD2 (5 bases). The V gene lost 7 bases and the J gene lost 2 bases, with 15 bases spanning the gap. CDR3 length equals 14 residues. Germline loops: CDR1 MNHEY, CDR2 SVGEGT. In DNA, the CDR3 is TGTGCCAGCAATAAGGACTCAGCAGCCTACGAGCAGTACGTC. Amino acids: CASNKDSAAYEQYV.

Only a few counts were recorded for this clonotype. This chain links TRBV20-1 with TRBJ2-3, with 15 bases that match TRBD2. CDR3 length: 19 residues. CDR1 is DFQATT, CDR2 SNEGSKA, per germline (reference sequence). The V segment lost 6 bases and the J segment 1 base; nucleotides outside the gene matches: 14. The CDR3 loop reads CSAKTGTSGGSPRTDTQYF. As DNA, the CDR3 is TGCAGTGCGAAAACGGGGACTAGCGGGGGGTCCCCACGCACAGATACGCAGTATTTT.

At least ten counts were recorded for this clonotype. V gene TRBV7-3 combines with J gene TRBJ2-2, with TRBD1 matching over 9 bases. With V trimmed by 3 bases and J by 4 bases, 6 bases remained unmatched. Germline V gene sequence: CDR1 SGHTA, CDR2 FQGTGA. The CDR3 loop spans 16 amino acids. Written as DNA, the CDR3 is TGTGCCAGCAGCTTTCTGCCGGGACAGGGCACCGGGGAGCTGTTTTTT. It codes for CASSFLPGQGTGELFF.

This clonotype was recorded many times. This rearrangement joins TRBV12-3 or TRBV12-4 to TRBJ2-3, with D unclear. V was pared by 6 bases and J by 0 bases, with 16 bases between. This CDR3 contains 16 residues. In DNA, the CDR3 is TGTGCCAGCAGCCCCGCAGGCGGAATCAGCACAGATACGCAGTATTTT. It specifies CASSPAGGISTDTQYF.

This clonotype has at least ten counts. The chain couples TRBV7-6 to TRBJ1-1; 7 bases line up with TRBD1. Germline V lookup: CDR1 SGHVS, CDR2 FNYEAQ. The V segment lost 5 bases and the J segment 2 bases; nucleotides outside the gene matches: 5. CDR3 length: 14 amino acids. The CDR3 reads CASSMGQTNTEAFF. CDR3 coding DNA: TGTGCCAGCAGCATGGGACAGACCAACACTGAAGCTTTCTTT.

J is TRBJ1-5 and V is TRBV20-1, with a possible D match to TRBD1 (5 bases). The CDR3 is 15 residues long. Trimming stripped 3 bases from V and 0 bases from J, with 12 bases between. Germline V CDR1 and CDR2: DFQATT, SNEGSKA (reference sequence). The CDR3 coding sequence is TGCAGTGCTAGGGGATCGACAGCTAGCAATCAGCCCCAGCATTTT. This sequence encodes CSARGSTASNQPQHF.

This clonotype was observed a few times. The rearrangement joins TRBV20-1 to TRBJ2-3; possible D gene TRBD1, 6 bases. Germline CDR1 and CDR2: DFQATT and SNEGSKA (reference sequence). Trimming pared 6 bases from V and 4 bases from J, leaving 14 bases between. This CDR3 contains 13 residues. The chain's CDR3 is CSAGGVGADTQYF. The CDR3 DNA sequence: TGCAGTGCAGGGGGAGTGGGTGCAGATACGCAGTATTTT.

This rearrangement joins TRBV29-1 to TRBJ2-7; maybe TRBD2 (5 bases). This CDR3 has 12 amino acids. The V gene lost 6 bases and the J gene lost 3 bases, with 12 bases spanning the gap. Germline values: CDR1 SQVTM, CDR2 ANQGSEA. The CDR3 bases are TGCAGCGTGAGGCCCGGGGTCTACGAGCAGTACTTC. It encodes CSVRPGVYEQYF.

A remark on this clonotype: A read error may be the cause here, since a much bigger clone is one base away. This chain joins TRBV5-6 and TRBJ1-6, with TRBD1 matching 8 bases. Germline lookup yields CDR1 SGHDT and CDR2 YYEEEE. This CDR3 is 16 amino acids long. In DNA form, the CDR3 reads TGTGCCAGCAGCTTGGACGGGGGGACAGGAAATTCACCCCACCACTTT. It is translated as CASSLDGGTGNSPHHF.

V gene TRBV2 combines with J gene TRBJ1-1; maybe TRBD1 (6 bases). The CDR3 is made up of 13 amino acids. V lost 3 bases and J lost 7, with 12 bases in between. In germline, CDR1 is SNHLY, CDR2 FYNNEI. The CDR3 region is CASSDGQRLEAFF. The CDR3 nucleotides are TGTGCCAGCAGTGATGGACAGCGACTTGAAGCTTTCTTT.

This clonotype was detected ten times or more. This chain links TRBV7-2 with TRBJ2-7; weak D call: TRBD2 (5 bases). The CDR3 runs 14 residues. CDR1 and CDR2 (germline): SGHTA, FQGNSA. V was trimmed by 4 bases and J by 1 base, leaving 11 bases between them. The CDR3 bases are TGTGCCAGCAGCTCCTGGACTGATTCCTACGAGCAGTACTTC. It specifies CASSSWTDSYEQYF.

The rearrangement joins TRBV27 to TRBJ1-1; no definite D call. CDR3 length: 14 amino acids. Germline CDR1 MNHEY, CDR2 SMNVEV (reference sequence). Trimming shortened V by 1 base and J by 6 bases, and 12 bases separated the two germline ends. The CDR3 here is CASSLWVKGSEAFF. CDR3 nucleotides: TGTGCCAGCAGTTTATGGGTGAAGGGCTCTGAAGCTTTCTTT.

This clonotype has at least ten counts. The J gene is TRBJ2-6, the V gene TRBV7-2; no reliable D call. Trimming left V 1 base short and J 0 bases short, with 4 bases between. CDR1 is SGHTA, CDR2 FQGNSA, per germline. CDR3 size: 15 residues. CDR3 sequence reads: CASSLVSSGANVLTF. DNA for the CDR3: TGTGCCAGCAGCTTAGTTAGCTCTGGGGCCAACGTCCTGACTTTC.

This clonotype showed up just a few times. Here the CDR3 DNA reads TGTGCCAGCAGCCAACCAGGGACCGCTAACTATGGCTACACCTTC. Amino acids: CASSQPGTANYGYTF. The gene calls are TRBV4-2 and TRBJ1-2; D perhaps matches TRBD1 (5 bases). V lost 2 bases and J lost 0, with 10 bases in between. The V gene's germline CDR1 is LGHNA and CDR2 YNFKEQ. The CDR3 covers 15 residues.

The CDR3 loop is CASSFLIAAEQYF. CDR3 DNA: TGTGCCAGCAGCTTCTTAATCGCCGCCGAGCAGTACTTC. The chain links TRBV7-9 to TRBJ2-7; D is ambiguous. The CDR3 has 13 residues. V was pared by 3 bases and J by 6 bases, with 12 bases between. The germline V gene has CDR1 SEHNR and CDR2 FQNEAQ (reference sequence).

This clonotype showed up just a few times. The V gene is TRBV6-4, the J gene TRBJ2-6; D unclear. CDR3 length: 14 residues. V was shortened by 8 bases and J by 0 bases, with 8 bases between the two germline ends. CDR1 is MRHNA, CDR2 SNTAGT, per germline. The CDR3 loop is CASQSSSGANVLTF. CDR3 coding DNA: TGTGCCAGCCAATCGAGCTCTGGGGCCAACGTCCTGACTTTC.

This sequence joins TRBV29-1 and TRBJ2-7, with 9 bases fitting TRBD2. CDR3 length: 13 residues. Germline CDR1 reads SQVTM; CDR2 reads ANQGSEA. V shed 5 bases and J 2 bases; nucleotides not matched to a gene: 4. CDR3 coding DNA: TGCAGCGTTAACCTAGCGGGGACCTACGAGCAGTACTTC. Translation gives CSVNLAGTYEQYF.

This clonotype came up a few times. V is TRBV2 and J is TRBJ1-2; TRBD1 matches at 8 bases. Germline V CDR1 and CDR2: SNHLY, FYNNEI. The V and J ends lost 7 bases and 4 bases, in that order; junction bases with no gene match: 17. The CDR3 runs to 17 residues. CDR3 region: CASTEDRVSLVSYGYTF. In DNA, the CDR3 is TGTGCCAGCACCGAGGACAGGGTTTCACTAGTAAGCTATGGCTACACCTTC. The full variable domain, rest sourced from reference TRBV2 and TRBJ1-2, is EPEVTQTPSHQVTQMGQEVILRCVPISNHLYFYWYRQILGQKVEFLVSFYNNEISEKSEIFDDQFSVERPDGSNFTLKIRSTKLEDSAMYFCASTEDRVSLVSYGYTFGSGTRLTVV.

This clonotype has a single count. The chain employs TRBV4-1 and TRBJ2-7; the match to TRBD1 covers 8 bases. Germline-derived CDR1 and CDR2 are MGHRA and YSYEKL. CDR3 length: 15 residues. The V segment lost 0 bases and the J segment 7 bases; nucleotides outside the gene matches: 8. CDR3 protein: CASSQEARGPREQYF. CDR3 DNA: TGCGCCAGCAGCCAAGAAGCCAGGGGGCCTAGGGAGCAGTACTTC.

This clonotype was detected a few times. V is TRBV5-1 and J is TRBJ1-1; D not certain. Trimming removed 4 bases at V and 5 bases at J, with 15 bases between. CDR3 size: 14 residues. CDR1 is SGHRS, CDR2 YFSETQ, per germline. CDR3 residues: CASSQPGSGTEAFF. The DNA of the CDR3 is TGCGCCAGCAGCCAACCTGGTTCGGGAACTGAAGCTTTCTTT.

CDR3: CSASDELAGGPGMYEQYF. DNA for the CDR3: TGCAGTGCTAGTGATGAACTAGCGGGAGGGCCAGGAATGTACGAGCAGTACTTC. The chain has TRBV20-1 and TRBJ2-7; TRBD2 agrees at 13 bases. Germline CDR1 DFQATT, CDR2 SNEGSKA (reference sequence). The ends lost 3 bases at V and 4 bases at J; junction bases unmatched: 15. This CDR3 has 18 amino acids.

This clonotype came up many times. This sequence joins TRBV7-2 and TRBJ2-4; D is perhaps TRBD1 (5 bases). V was clipped by 0 bases and J by 4 bases, with 13 bases between them. Looked up from germline, CDR1 is SGHTA and CDR2 is FQGNSA. The CDR3 contains 16 residues. In DNA form, the CDR3 reads TGTGCCAGCAGCTTAGCTCCGTGGGGCACAAAAAACATTCAGTACTTC. It encodes CASSLAPWGTKNIQYF.